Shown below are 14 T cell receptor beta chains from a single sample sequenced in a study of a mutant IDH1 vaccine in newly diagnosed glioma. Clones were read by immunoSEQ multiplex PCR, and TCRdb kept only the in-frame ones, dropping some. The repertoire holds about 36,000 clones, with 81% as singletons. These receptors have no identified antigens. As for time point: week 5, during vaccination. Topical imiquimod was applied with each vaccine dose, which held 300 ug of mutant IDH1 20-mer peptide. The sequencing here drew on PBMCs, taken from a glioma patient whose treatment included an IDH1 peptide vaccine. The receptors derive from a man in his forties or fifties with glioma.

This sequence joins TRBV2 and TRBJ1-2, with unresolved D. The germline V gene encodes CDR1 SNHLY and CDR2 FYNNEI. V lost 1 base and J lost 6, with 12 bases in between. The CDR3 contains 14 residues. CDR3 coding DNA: TGTGCCAGCAGTGAAGGGGAAAGGGAGGATGGCTACACCTTC. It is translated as CASSEGEREDGYTF.

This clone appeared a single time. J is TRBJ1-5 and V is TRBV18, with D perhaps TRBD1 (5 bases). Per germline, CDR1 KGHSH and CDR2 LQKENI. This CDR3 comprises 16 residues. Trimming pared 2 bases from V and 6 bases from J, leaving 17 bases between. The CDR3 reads CASSPGGYGLSQPQHF. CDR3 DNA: TGTGCCAGCTCACCAGGGGGGTACGGGTTGAGTCAGCCCCAGCATTTT.

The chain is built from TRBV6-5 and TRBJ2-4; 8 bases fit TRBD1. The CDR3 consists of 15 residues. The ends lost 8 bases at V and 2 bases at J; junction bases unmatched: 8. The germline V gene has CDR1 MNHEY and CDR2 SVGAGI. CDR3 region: CASRRGQFSKNIQYF. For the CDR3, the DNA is TGTGCCAGCCGCAGGGGGCAGTTCTCCAAAAACATTCAGTACTTC.

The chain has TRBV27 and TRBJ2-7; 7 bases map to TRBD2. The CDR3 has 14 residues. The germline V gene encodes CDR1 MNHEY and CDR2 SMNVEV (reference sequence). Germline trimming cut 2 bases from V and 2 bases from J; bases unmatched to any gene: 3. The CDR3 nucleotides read TGTGCCAGCAGTTTAGACGGGACTACCTACGAGCAGTACTTC. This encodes CASSLDGTTYEQYF.

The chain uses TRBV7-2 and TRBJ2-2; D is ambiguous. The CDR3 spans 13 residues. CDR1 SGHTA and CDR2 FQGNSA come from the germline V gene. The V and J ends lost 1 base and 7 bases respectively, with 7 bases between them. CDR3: CASSLGWGGELFF. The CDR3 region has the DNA TGTGCCAGCAGCTTAGGATGGGGCGGGGAGCTGTTTTTT.

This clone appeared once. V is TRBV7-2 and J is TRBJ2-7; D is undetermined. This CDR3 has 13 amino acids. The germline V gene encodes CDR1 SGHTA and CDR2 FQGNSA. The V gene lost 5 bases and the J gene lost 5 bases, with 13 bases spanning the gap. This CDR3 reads CASSPYGVDEQYF. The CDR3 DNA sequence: TGTGCCAGCAGCCCGTATGGGGTAGACGAGCAGTACTTC.

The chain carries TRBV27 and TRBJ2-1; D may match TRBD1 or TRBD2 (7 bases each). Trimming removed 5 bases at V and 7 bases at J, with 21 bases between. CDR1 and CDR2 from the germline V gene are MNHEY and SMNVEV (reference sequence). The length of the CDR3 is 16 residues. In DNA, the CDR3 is TGTGCCAGCAGTCTAGTAGGCAGGGGGGGTTTGAATGAGCAGTTCTTC. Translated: CASSLVGRGGLNEQFF.

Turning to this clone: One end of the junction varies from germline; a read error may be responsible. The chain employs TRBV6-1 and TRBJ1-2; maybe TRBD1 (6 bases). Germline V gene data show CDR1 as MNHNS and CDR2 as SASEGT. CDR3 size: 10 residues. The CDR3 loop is CASLGGTLGF. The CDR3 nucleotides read TGTGCCAGCTTGGGTGGGACACTTGGATTC.

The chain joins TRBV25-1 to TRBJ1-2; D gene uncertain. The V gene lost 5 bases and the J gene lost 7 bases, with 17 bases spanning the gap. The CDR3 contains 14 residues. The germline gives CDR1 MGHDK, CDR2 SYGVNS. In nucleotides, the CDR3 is TGTGCCAGCAGTAAACCGGGATCTGGGATTGGCTACACCTTC. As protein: CASSKPGSGIGYTF.

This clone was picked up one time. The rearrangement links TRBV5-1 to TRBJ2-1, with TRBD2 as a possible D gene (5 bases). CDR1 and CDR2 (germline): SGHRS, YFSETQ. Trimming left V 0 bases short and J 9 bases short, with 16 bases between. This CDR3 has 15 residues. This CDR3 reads CASSLEPGKGGEQFF. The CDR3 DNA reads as TGCGCCAGCAGCTTGGAACCCGGGAAAGGAGGTGAGCAGTTCTTC.

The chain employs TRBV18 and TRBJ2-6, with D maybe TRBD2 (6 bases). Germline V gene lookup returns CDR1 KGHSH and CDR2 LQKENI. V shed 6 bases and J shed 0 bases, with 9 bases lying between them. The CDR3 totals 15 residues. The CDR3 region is CASSTGVSGANVLTF. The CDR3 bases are TGTGCCAGCTCCACGGGGGTCTCTGGGGCCAACGTCCTGACTTTC.

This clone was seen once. The CDR3 spells CASRGPGGDNSPLHF. The CDR3 nucleotides are TGCGCCAGCAGGGGACCAGGAGGGGATAATTCACCCCTCCACTTT. The chain carries TRBV4-1 and TRBJ1-6; D perhaps matches TRBD1 (5 bases). The V gene lost 6 bases and the J gene lost 5 bases, with 14 bases spanning the gap. Germline CDR1 reads MGHRA; CDR2 reads YSYEKL. The CDR3 runs 15 residues.

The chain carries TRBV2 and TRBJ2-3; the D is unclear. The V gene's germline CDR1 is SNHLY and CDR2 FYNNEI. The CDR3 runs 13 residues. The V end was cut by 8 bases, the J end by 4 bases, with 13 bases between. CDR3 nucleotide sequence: TGTGCCAGCCTCAGAGACGCCCCAGATACGCAGTATTTT. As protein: CASLRDAPDTQYF. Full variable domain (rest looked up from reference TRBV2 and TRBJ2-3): EPEVTQTPSHQVTQMGQEVILRCVPISNHLYFYWYRQILGQKVEFLVSFYNNEISEKSEIFDDQFSVERPDGSNFTLKIRSTKLEDSAMYFCASLRDAPDTQYFGPGTRLTVL.

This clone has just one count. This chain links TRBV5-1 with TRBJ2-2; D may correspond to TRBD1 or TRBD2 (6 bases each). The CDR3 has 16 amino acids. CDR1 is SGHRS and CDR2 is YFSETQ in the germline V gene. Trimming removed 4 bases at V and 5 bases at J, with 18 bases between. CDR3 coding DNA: TGCGCCAGCAGCCAAGCCGGGGGCCGGAGGACCGGGGAGCTGTTTTTT. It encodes CASSQAGGRRTGELFF.